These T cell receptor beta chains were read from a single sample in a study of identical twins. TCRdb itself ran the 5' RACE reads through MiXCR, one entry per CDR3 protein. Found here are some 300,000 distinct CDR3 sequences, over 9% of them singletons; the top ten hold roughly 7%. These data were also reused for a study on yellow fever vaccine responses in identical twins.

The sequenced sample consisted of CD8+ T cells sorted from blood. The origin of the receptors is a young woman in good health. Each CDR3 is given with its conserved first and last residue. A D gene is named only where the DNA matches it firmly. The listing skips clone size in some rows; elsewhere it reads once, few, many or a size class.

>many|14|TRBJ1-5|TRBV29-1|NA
CSVVEEGSYQPQHF
TGCAGCGTGGTTGAAGAGGGGAGCTATCAGCCCCAGCATTTT
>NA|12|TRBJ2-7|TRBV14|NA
CASSQTDGEQYF
TGTGCCAGCAGCCAGACGGACGGCGAGCAGTACTTC
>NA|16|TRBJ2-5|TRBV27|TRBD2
CASSRGLAGGQETQYF
TGTGCCAGCAGTAGGGGACTAGCGGGAGGCCAAGAGACCCAGTACTTC
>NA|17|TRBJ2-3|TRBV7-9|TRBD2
CASSSRTSGRDRDTQYF
TGTGCCAGCAGCTCAAGGACTAGCGGGAGGGATAGGGATACGCAGTATTTT
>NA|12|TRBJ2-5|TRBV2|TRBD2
CATQRDQETQYF
TGTGCCACACAGCGGGATCAAGAGACCCAGTACTTC
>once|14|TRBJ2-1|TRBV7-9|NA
CASSLPGTHNEQFF
TGTGCCAGCAGCTTACCGGGGACTCATAATGAGCAGTTCTTC
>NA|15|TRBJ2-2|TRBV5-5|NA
CASTTRLERTGELFF
TGTGCCAGCACGACTCGACTAGAACGAACCGGGGAGCTGTTTTTT
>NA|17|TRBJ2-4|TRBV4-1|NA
CASSPRLVRGAKNIQYF
TGCGCCAGCAGCCCGCGACTAGTCCGGGGTGCCAAAAACATTCAGTACTTC
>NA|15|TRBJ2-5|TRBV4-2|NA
CASSGEGLLEETQYF
TGTGCCAGCAGCGGGGAAGGGTTATTGGAAGAGACCCAGTACTTC
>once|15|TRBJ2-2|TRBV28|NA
CASSFDRPLAGELFF
TGTGCCAGCAGTTTTGACAGGCCTTTAGCCGGGGAGCTGTTTTTT
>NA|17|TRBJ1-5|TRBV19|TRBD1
CASSIDIWQGAGQPQHF
TGTGCCAGTAGTATAGATATTTGGCAGGGGGCTGGTCAGCCCCAGCATTTT
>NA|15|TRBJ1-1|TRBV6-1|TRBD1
CASSEDQGVNTEAFF
TGTGCCAGCAGTGAAGACCAGGGGGTGAACACTGAAGCTTTCTTT
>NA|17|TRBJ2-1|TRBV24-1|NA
CATSDLLRGEWTNEQFF
TGTGCCACCAGTGATTTGCTGCGAGGGGAGTGGACAAATGAGCAGTTCTTC
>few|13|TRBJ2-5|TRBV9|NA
CASSAGGQETQYF
TGTGCCAGCAGCGCAGGAGGTCAAGAGACCCAGTACTTC
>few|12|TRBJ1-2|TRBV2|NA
CASRLGSGGYTF
TGTGCCAGCAGACTCGGCAGCGGCGGCTACACCTTC
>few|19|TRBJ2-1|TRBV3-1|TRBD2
CASSQTDGLAGLTYNEQFF
TGTGCCAGCAGCCAGACCGACGGACTAGCGGGGCTCACCTACAATGAGCAGTTCTTC
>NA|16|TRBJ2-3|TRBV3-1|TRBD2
CASSPYTSGATDTQYF
TGTGCCAGCAGCCCGTATACTAGCGGAGCCACAGATACGCAGTATTTT
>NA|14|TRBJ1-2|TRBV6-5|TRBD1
CASSYEDRRGAYTF
TGTGCCAGCAGTTACGAGGACAGGAGAGGGGCTTACACCTTC
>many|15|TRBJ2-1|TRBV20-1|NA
CSAEAGRGGYNEQFF
TGCAGTGCTGAAGCGGGCCGTGGGGGGTACAATGAGCAGTTCTTC
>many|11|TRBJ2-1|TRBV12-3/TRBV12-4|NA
CASSLINEQFF
TGTGCCAGCAGTCTTATAAATGAGCAGTTCTTC
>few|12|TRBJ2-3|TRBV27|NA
CASSGTGNTQYF
TGTGCCAGCAGCGGAACAGGCAATACGCAGTATTTT
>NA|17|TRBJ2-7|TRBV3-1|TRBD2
CASSQDLLSGESYEQYF
TGTGCCAGCAGCCAAGATCTGCTCAGCGGGGAATCCTACGAGCAGTACTTC
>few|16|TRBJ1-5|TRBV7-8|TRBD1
CASSLGSRGDNQPQHF
TGTGCCAGCAGCTTAGGTAGCAGGGGGGACAATCAGCCCCAGCATTTT
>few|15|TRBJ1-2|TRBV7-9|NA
CASSPPGEGSYGYTF
TGTGCCAGCAGCCCGCCTGGGGAGGGGTCCTATGGCTACACCTTC
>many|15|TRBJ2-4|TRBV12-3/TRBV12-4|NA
CASNPGPNSKNIQYF
TGTGCCAGCAACCCGGGACCAAACTCCAAAAACATTCAGTACTTC
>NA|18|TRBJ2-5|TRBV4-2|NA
CASSQGLFVSPKRETQYF
TGTGCCAGCAGCCAGGGACTTTTTGTATCCCCCAAGAGAGAGACCCAGTACTTC
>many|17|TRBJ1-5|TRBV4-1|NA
CASSHPPEDNSNQPQHF
TGCGCCAGCAGCCACCCTCCAGAAGACAATAGCAATCAGCCCCAGCATTTT
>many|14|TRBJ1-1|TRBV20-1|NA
CSAREIGFGTEAFF
TGCAGTGCTAGGGAAATAGGGTTCGGCACTGAAGCTTTCTTT
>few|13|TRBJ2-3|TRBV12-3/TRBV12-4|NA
CASSRAPTDTQYF
TGTGCCAGCAGCAGGGCCCCCACAGATACGCAGTATTTT
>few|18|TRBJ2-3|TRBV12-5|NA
CASGLVRATPWGTDTQYF
TGTGCTAGTGGTTTGGTACGGGCGACCCCGTGGGGGACAGATACGCAGTATTTT
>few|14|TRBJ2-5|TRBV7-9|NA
CASSPQGGEETQYF
TGTGCCAGCAGCCCCCAGGGCGGGGAAGAGACCCAGTACTTC
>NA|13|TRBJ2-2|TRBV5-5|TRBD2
CAGLAGLTGELFF
TGTGCCGGATTAGCGGGACTGACCGGGGAGCTGTTTTTT
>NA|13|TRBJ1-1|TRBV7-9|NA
CASSQPQGREAFF
TGTGCCAGCAGCCAGCCCCAGGGACGCGAAGCTTTCTTT
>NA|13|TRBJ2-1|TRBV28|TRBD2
CASSTRRGDEQFF
TGTGCCAGCAGCACCCGGCGGGGGGATGAGCAGTTCTTC
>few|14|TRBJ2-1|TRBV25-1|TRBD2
CASSGLAGGAEQFF
TGTGCCAGCAGCGGACTAGCGGGGGGCGCTGAGCAGTTCTTC
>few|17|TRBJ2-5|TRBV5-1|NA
CASRSTGGRGYQETQYF
TGCGCCAGCAGATCGACGGGGGGCCGGGGGTACCAAGAGACCCAGTACTTC
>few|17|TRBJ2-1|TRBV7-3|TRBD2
CASSRSGEGVHYNEQFF
TGTGCCAGCAGCCGTTCGGGGGAGGGCGTTCACTACAATGAGCAGTTCTTC
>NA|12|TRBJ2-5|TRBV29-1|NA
CSTRRAQETQYF
TGCAGCACCCGACGGGCCCAAGAGACCCAGTACTTC
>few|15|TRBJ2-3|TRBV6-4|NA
CASSVEGGTSDTQYF
TGTGCCAGCAGTGTCGAAGGAGGGACCTCAGATACGCAGTATTTT
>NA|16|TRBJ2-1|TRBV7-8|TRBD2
CASSPQGAGGPNLQFF
TGTGCCAGCAGCCCCCAAGGAGCGGGGGGGCCGAATCTGCAGTTCTTC
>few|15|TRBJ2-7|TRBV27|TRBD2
CASSTFSGSVYEQYF
TGTGCCAGCAGTACGTTTAGCGGGAGCGTCTACGAGCAGTACTTC
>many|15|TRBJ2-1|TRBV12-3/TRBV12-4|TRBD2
CASSPSGPSYNEQFF
TGTGCCAGCAGTCCTAGCGGGCCTTCTTACAATGAGCAGTTCTTC
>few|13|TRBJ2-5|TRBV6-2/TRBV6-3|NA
CASSYGERETQYF
TGTGCCAGCAGTTACGGAGAGAGGGAGACCCAGTACTTC
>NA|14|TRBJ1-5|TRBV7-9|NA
CASSPTASNQPQHF
TGTGCCAGCAGCCCAACAGCTAGCAATCAGCCCCAGCATTTT
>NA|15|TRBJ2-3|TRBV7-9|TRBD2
CASSLVSGDTDTQYF
TGTGCCAGCAGCTTAGTGAGCGGGGATACAGATACGCAGTATTTT
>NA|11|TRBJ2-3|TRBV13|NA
CASSSLDTQYF
TGTGCCAGCAGCTCCCTAGATACGCAGTATTTT
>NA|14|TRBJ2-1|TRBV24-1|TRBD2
CATSDPGTSNEQFF
TGTGCCACCAGTGACCCAGGGACTAGCAATGAGCAGTTCTTC
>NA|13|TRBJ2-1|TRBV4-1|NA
CASSQGISSEQFF
TGCGCCAGCAGCCAAGGCATTAGCAGTGAGCAGTTCTTC
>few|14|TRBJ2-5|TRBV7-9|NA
CASRLDRNQETQYF
TGTGCCAGCAGGCTAGACAGAAACCAAGAGACCCAGTACTTC
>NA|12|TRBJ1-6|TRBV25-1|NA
CASSDYNSPLHF
TGTGCCAGCAGTGACTATAATTCACCCCTCCACTTT
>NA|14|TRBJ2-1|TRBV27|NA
CASSLGASSDEQFF
TGTGCCAGCAGTTTAGGGGCCTCTTCGGATGAGCAGTTCTTC